The 30 T cell receptor beta chains in this list originate from one sample, sequenced in a study of spatial heterogeneity in lung cancer. TCRdb redid the calling of the 5' RACE reads with MiXCR, one entry per CDR3 protein. The sample holds more than 4,000 distinct CDR3 sequences, around 2.7% seen once. The time point: sample taken at primary tumor resection. This material consisted of normal lung tissue next to the tumor, taken at surgery. These receptors were obtained from a male donor with early-stage non-small cell lung cancer.

This clonotype is termed medium-sized. The DNA of the CDR3 is TGCAGTGGACTAGCGGGAGTCTATGAGCAGTTCTTC. Protein: CSGLAGVYEQFF. The V call is TRBV20-1, the J call TRBJ2-1, with 12 bases fitting TRBD2. The CDR3 runs to 12 residues. The V gene's germline CDR1 is DFQATT and CDR2 SNEGSKA (reference sequence). V was pared by 7 bases and J by 8 bases, with 3 bases of the junction left unmatched.

This clonotype was observed many times. The chain is built from TRBV20-1 and TRBJ2-3, with TRBD2 matching over 15 bases. After removal of 3 bases from V and 2 bases from J, the junction contained 9 bases not matched to a gene. Germline CDR1 reads DFQATT; CDR2 reads SNEGSKA (reference sequence). The CDR3 is 18 amino acids. The CDR3 DNA follows: TGCAGTGCTAGCTCCCCCGGGACTAGCGGGGGGTCCACAGATACGCAGTATTTT. Residues: CSASSPGTSGGSTDTQYF.

The rearrangement links TRBV15 to TRBJ2-3; TRBD1 agrees at 8 bases. The CDR3 sequence is 16 residues long. Germline CDR1 and CDR2: LNHNV and YYDKDF (reference sequence). The J segment lost 1 base and the V segment lost 0 bases, leaving 3 bases of the junction unmatched. CDR3 DNA: TGTGCCACCAGCAGAGATGCGGGACAGGGCACAGATACGCAGTATTTT. Protein: CATSRDAGQGTDTQYF.

This clonotype has a count of ten or more. The V gene is TRBV27, the J gene TRBJ1-2; 7 positions agree with TRBD1. Germline values: CDR1 MNHEY, CDR2 SMNVEV (reference sequence). Losses at the gene ends were 7 bases for V and 1 base for J; bases not matched to a gene: 9. This CDR3 has 15 amino acids. This CDR3 reads CASTLRAGGNYGYTF. The CDR3 DNA reads TGTGCCAGCACCTTGAGGGCAGGGGGTAACTATGGCTACACCTTC.

A few counts support this clonotype. V is TRBV3-1 and J is TRBJ2-5; TRBD1 matches 9 bases. This CDR3 comprises 15 residues. In germline, CDR1 is LGHDT, CDR2 YNNKEL (reference sequence). V lost 4 bases to trimming and J lost 4 bases; unmatched junction nucleotides: 7. The CDR3 reads CASSPRGTGLETQYF. The CDR3 bases are TGTGCCAGCAGCCCCCGAGGGACAGGGTTAGAGACCCAGTACTTC.

This clonotype is termed medium-sized (0.01 to 0.1%). The chain links TRBV6-2 or TRBV6-3 to TRBJ2-5; 10 bases are shared with TRBD2. The CDR3 covers 15 residues. The germline V gene encodes CDR1 MNHEY and CDR2 SVGEGT. The J segment lost 9 bases and the V segment lost 6 bases, leaving 13 bases of the junction unmatched. Written as DNA, the CDR3 is TGTGCCAGCAGCCCTGCCGGAACTAGCGGGGAACCCCAGTACTTC. Translating it yields CASSPAGTSGEPQYF.

By share, this clonotype counts as hyperexpanded. V usage is TRBV5-6 and J usage is TRBJ1-5; D is ambiguous. The CDR3 has 14 amino acids. Deletions cut 4 bases from V and 2 bases from J, with 10 bases between. Germline-derived CDR1 and CDR2 are SGHDT and YYEEEE. In DNA, the CDR3 is TGTGCCAGCAGCCCTGGGAGGGGCAATCAGCCCCAGCATTTT. It is translated as CASSPGRGNQPQHF.

Relative to its sample, this clonotype is medium-sized. J is TRBJ2-6 and V is TRBV18; 7 nucleotides align to TRBD1. V gave up 1 base and J gave up 4 bases; unmatched junction bases: 7. This CDR3 spans 17 amino acids. Per the germline V gene, CDR1 is KGHSH and CDR2 is LQKENI. The DNA for the CDR3 is TGTGCCAGCTCACCACGGGCAGGGGGAGTAGGGGCCAACGTCCTGACTTTC. Encoded protein: CASSPRAGGVGANVLTF.

This clonotype was seen many times. The chain couples TRBV20-1 to TRBJ2-1; 9 bases are a match to TRBD2. Germline V gene lookup returns CDR1 DFQATT and CDR2 SNEGSKA (reference sequence). The CDR3 spans 14 residues. The ends lost 5 bases at V and 4 bases at J; junction bases unmatched: 6. CDR3 loop: CSAQGLATYNEQFF. The CDR3 DNA follows: TGCAGTGCTCAAGGACTAGCGACGTACAATGAGCAGTTCTTC.

This clonotype rates as medium-sized. The CDR3 sequence is CASTGAGLRSGYTF. In DNA, the CDR3 is TGTGCCAGCACAGGTGCGGGGTTAAGAAGTGGCTACACCTTC. The V gene is TRBV2, the J gene TRBJ1-2; D is undetermined. The V and J ends lost 7 bases and 7 bases respectively, with 19 bases between them. CDR3 length equals 14 residues. Germline V gives CDR1 SNHLY, CDR2 FYNNEI. Looking up the rest from reference TRBV2 and TRBJ1-2 gives the full variable domain: EPEVTQTPSHQVTQMGQEVILRCVPISNHLYFYWYRQILGQKVEFLVSFYNNEISEKSEIFDDQFSVERPDGSNFTLKIRSTKLEDSAMYFCASTGAGLRSGYTFGSGTRLTVV.

This clonotype was recorded many times. The rearrangement links TRBV20-1 to TRBJ2-7; 7 bases fit TRBD2. Per germline, CDR1 DFQATT and CDR2 SNEGSKA (reference sequence). This CDR3 has 16 amino acids. Trimming took 0 bases from V and 3 from J; bases not matched to a gene: 11. CDR3 sequence: CSARDPRPGGFYEQYV. The CDR3 region has the DNA TGCAGTGCTAGAGATCCTCGTCCGGGGGGATTCTACGAGCAGTACGTC.

V is TRBV20-1 and J is TRBJ1-1; the D is unclear. Germline V gene lookup returns CDR1 DFQATT and CDR2 SNEGSKA (reference sequence). V dropped 1 base and J dropped 4 bases, with 13 bases sitting between them. The CDR3 sequence is 14 residues long. CDR3 residues: CSARVLGEGTEAFF. The CDR3 region has the DNA TGCAGTGCTAGAGTTCTGGGAGAAGGCACTGAAGCTTTCTTT.

This clonotype was picked up many times. The chain joins TRBV6-5 to TRBJ2-5, with TRBD2 matching 7 bases. The CDR3 loop spans 14 amino acids. Looked up from germline, CDR1 is MNHEY and CDR2 is SVGAGI. J gave up 4 bases and V 2 bases, and 4 bases lay outside the gene matches. This chain's CDR3 is CASSYGGSRETQYF. CDR3 in DNA: TGTGCCAGCAGTTACGGCGGGAGCCGAGAGACCCAGTACTTC.

Only a few counts were recorded for this clonotype. This chain joins TRBV20-1 and TRBJ2-3; no clear D gene. Trimming took off 3 bases at V and 2 bases at J, with 9 bases between the two ends. The CDR3 totals 13 residues. The germline V gene encodes CDR1 DFQATT and CDR2 SNEGSKA (reference sequence). The CDR3 DNA reads TGCAGTGCTAGGGGCACCTACACAGATACGCAGTATTTT. Translation: CSARGTYTDTQYF.

This clonotype showed up many times. V is TRBV18 and J is TRBJ1-3; 8 nucleotides line up with TRBD1. V lost 2 bases to trimming and J lost 4 bases; unmatched junction nucleotides: 4. The CDR3 extends over 15 amino acids. Germline V gene data show CDR1 as KGHSH and CDR2 as LQKENI. The CDR3 DNA reads TGTGCCAGCTCACCAAGACAGGGGTACGGAAACACCATATATTTT. Protein: CASSPRQGYGNTIYF.

This clonotype was found a few times. V is TRBV12-3 or TRBV12-4 and J is TRBJ2-1, with TRBD1 matching 8 bases. This CDR3 is 14 amino acids long. V dropped 6 bases and J dropped 3; count of bases not matched to a gene: 4. The CDR3 DNA reads as TGTGCCAGCAGGCTCGGGACAGGCTACAATGAGCAGTTCTTC. It translates to CASRLGTGYNEQFF.

In this sample, this clonotype turned up many times. The genes are TRBV11-3 and TRBJ2-6, with 7 positions matching TRBD1. This CDR3 has 17 amino acids. Trimming at V came to 1 base and at J to 0 bases, leaving 3 bases not matched to a gene. Looked up from germline, CDR1 is SGHNT and CDR2 is YENEEA. CDR3 residues: CASSLGTGSSGANVLTF. DNA of the CDR3: TGTGCCAGCAGCTTAGGGACAGGCTCCTCTGGGGCCAACGTCCTGACTTTC. Based on the CDR3 plus reference TRBV11-3 and TRBJ2-6, the full variable domain is EAGVVQSPRYKIIEKKQPVAFWCNPISGHNTLYWYLQNLGQGPELLIRYENEEAVDDSQLPKDRFSAERLKGVDSTLKIQPAELGDSAVYLCASSLGTGSSGANVLTFGAGSRLTVL.

This clonotype is medium-sized by share. This rearrangement joins TRBV2 to TRBJ1-4; D remains unclear. This CDR3 contains 14 residues. CDR1 is SNHLY and CDR2 is FYNNEI in the germline V gene. The V gene lost 6 bases and the J gene lost 0 bases, with 8 bases spanning the gap. The CDR3 sequence is CASRARSTNEKLFF. Here the CDR3 DNA reads TGTGCCAGCAGGGCCAGGTCAACTAATGAAAAACTGTTTTTT. Looking up the rest from reference TRBV2 and TRBJ1-4 gives the full variable domain: EPEVTQTPSHQVTQMGQEVILRCVPISNHLYFYWYRQILGQKVEFLVSFYNNEISEKSEIFDDQFSVERPDGSNFTLKIRSTKLEDSAMYFCASRARSTNEKLFFGSGTQLSVL.

The CDR3 loop is CASSQTGVENEQFF. The CDR3 coding sequence is TGCGCCAGCAGCCAGACGGGAGTGGAAAATGAGCAGTTCTTC. The genes are TRBV4-1 and TRBJ2-1, with TRBD2 as a possible D gene (6 bases). V was trimmed by 3 bases and J by 7 bases, leaving 13 bases between them. Germline CDR1 and CDR2: MGHRA and YSYEKL. This CDR3 spans 14 amino acids.

In this sample, this clonotype turned up many times. The rearrangement uses TRBV19 and TRBJ2-3, with D perhaps matching TRBD1 (5 bases). Germline V gene sequence: CDR1 LNHDA, CDR2 SQIVND (reference sequence). The length of the CDR3 is 13 residues. Trimming left V 6 bases short and J 0 bases short, with 7 bases between. DNA of the CDR3: TGTGCCAGTAGCAGACAGAGCACAGATACGCAGTATTTT. Translation gives CASSRQSTDTQYF. Filled out from reference TRBV19 and TRBJ2-3, the complete variable domain reads DGGITQSPKYLFRKEGQNVTLSCEQNLNHDAMYWYRQDPGQGLRLIYYSQIVNDFQKGDIAEGYSVSREKKESFPLTVTSAQKNPTAFYLCASSRQSTDTQYFGPGTRLTVL.

By share, this clonotype ranks as medium-sized. J is TRBJ2-1 and V is TRBV20-1; no clear D gene. Germline V CDR1 and CDR2: DFQATT, SNEGSKA (reference sequence). The V end lost 3 bases, the J end lost 6 bases, and 9 bases lay between the germline ends. CDR3 length: 12 residues. CDR3 DNA: TGCAGTGCTAGTTCCGCCGTCAATGAGCAGTTCTTC. It encodes CSASSAVNEQFF.

In its sample, this clonotype is medium-sized (0.01 to 0.1%). The V call is TRBV6-5, the J call TRBJ1-6; D is ambiguous. V was pared by 6 bases and J by 3 bases, with 3 bases between. The CDR3 has 12 residues. Germline values: CDR1 MNHEY, CDR2 SVGAGI. The DNA for the CDR3 is TGTGCCAGCAGGGGCTATAATTCACCCCTCCACTTT. This gives the protein CASRGYNSPLHF.

In this sample, this clonotype turned up many times. The gene calls are TRBV7-9 and TRBJ1-1; D possibly corresponds to TRBD1 (5 bases). CDR1 and CDR2 (germline): SEHNR, FQNEAQ (reference sequence). The CDR3 covers 13 residues. Trimming shortened V by 6 bases and J by 6 bases, and 14 bases separated the two germline ends. The DNA of the CDR3 is TGTGCCAGCAGTCCCACGTCGGGGGCTGAAGCTTTCTTT. Amino acids: CASSPTSGAEAFF.

Ten or more counts support this clonotype. A read error may explain this, as a much larger clone is one base away. J is TRBJ2-3 and V is TRBV4-1; D remains ambiguous. The CDR3 has 12 residues. Germline CDR1 reads MGHRA; CDR2 reads YSYEKL. V lost 0 bases, J lost 5 bases, and 3 bases lay in between. The DNA of the CDR3 is TGCGCCAGCAGCCAAGAGAGAGATACGCAGTATTTT. Its protein is CASSQERDTQYF.

This clonotype showed up just a few times. The DNA of the CDR3 is TGTGCCAGCAGCGCTGAAGACTATGGCTACACCTTC. Its protein is CASSAEDYGYTF. V is TRBV9 and J is TRBJ1-2, with D uncertain. The CDR3 totals 12 residues. Germline V gene sequence: CDR1 SGDLS, CDR2 YYNGEE. Trimming cost V 3 bases and J 3 bases, with 6 bases left between them.

This clonotype has at least ten counts. The V call is TRBV6-2 or TRBV6-3, the J call TRBJ1-1; D is undetermined. V dropped 0 bases and J dropped 4 bases, with 9 bases sitting between them. From germline, CDR1 is MNHEY and CDR2 SVGEGT. CDR3 size: 14 residues. The chain's CDR3 is CASSYSSGPTEAFF. CDR3 DNA sequence: TGTGCCAGCAGTTACTCGTCAGGTCCCACTGAAGCTTTCTTT.

In its sample, this clonotype ranks as medium-sized (0.01 to 0.1%). The rearrangement links TRBV7-2 to TRBJ2-5; weak D call: TRBD1 (5 bases). CDR1 and CDR2 from the germline V gene are SGHTA and FQGNSA. Trimming pared 5 bases from V and 5 bases from J, leaving 15 bases between. This CDR3 spans 14 amino acids. CDR3 amino acids: CASSKFGASETQYF. The CDR3 DNA sequence: TGTGCCAGCAGCAAATTTGGGGCTAGTGAGACCCAGTACTTC. Supplemented by reference TRBV7-2 and TRBJ2-5, the full variable domain reads GAGVSQSPSNKVTEKGKDVELRCDPISGHTALYWYRQSLGQGLEFLIYFQGNSAPDKSGLPSDRFSAERTGGSVSTLTIQRTQQEDSAVYLCASSKFGASETQYFGPGTRLLVL.

This clonotype came up many times. The rearrangement links TRBV24-1 to TRBJ2-3; the D gene is possibly TRBD2 (6 bases). The length of the CDR3 is 16 residues. CDR1 is KGHDR, CDR2 SFDVKD, per germline. The V end lost 9 bases, the J end lost 2 bases, and 20 bases lay between the germline ends. The CDR3 region has the DNA TGTGCCACCGCCGCGGCGGGATGGGTAGACACAGATACGCAGTATTTT. This translates into CATAAAGWVDTDTQYF.

The sample holds many counts of this clonotype. J is TRBJ2-5 and V is TRBV29-1; possibly TRBD1 for D (6 bases). This CDR3 contains 12 residues. The V and J ends lost 7 bases and 4 bases respectively, with 13 bases between them. Germline lookup yields CDR1 SQVTM and CDR2 ANQGSEA. This CDR3 reads CSGGTQRETQYF. Here the CDR3 DNA reads TGCAGCGGGGGGACACAACGAGAGACCCAGTACTTC.

This clonotype was counted at least ten times. V and J are TRBV12-3 or TRBV12-4 and TRBJ1-1; tentative D call: TRBD1 (5 bases). The CDR3 runs to 15 residues. Trimming pared 8 bases from V and 3 bases from J, leaving 19 bases between. The CDR3 loop is CASRSGWGGDTEAFF. The CDR3 DNA is TGTGCCAGCCGCTCAGGTTGGGGCGGCGACACTGAAGCTTTCTTT.